One T cell receptor (beta chain) is described in this entry. V lost 5 bases to trimming and J lost 1 base; unmatched junction nucleotides: 5. This CDR3 region has 15 residues. Germline assignment: CDR1 MNHEY and CDR2 SVGAGI. This sample was taken from a study of T cell responses to AZD1222 COVID-19 vaccine. Only in-frame clones appear in the TCRdb table, and some are missing; sequencing was by immunoSEQ multiplex PCR. The top ten hold more than 40% of the sample, which has some 110,000 clones, 85% to 90% seen once. The source of this sequence is an adult who received the AZD1222 COVID-19 vaccine. The specimen was peripheral blood, collected 28 days after the second AZD1222 dose. V is TRBV6-5 and J is TRBJ1-2; 9 nucleotides match TRBD1. CDR3 coding DNA: TGTGCCAGCAGTCTAGAGGGACAGGGTAACTATGGCTACACCTTC. Translated, it gives CASSLEGQGNYGYTF.